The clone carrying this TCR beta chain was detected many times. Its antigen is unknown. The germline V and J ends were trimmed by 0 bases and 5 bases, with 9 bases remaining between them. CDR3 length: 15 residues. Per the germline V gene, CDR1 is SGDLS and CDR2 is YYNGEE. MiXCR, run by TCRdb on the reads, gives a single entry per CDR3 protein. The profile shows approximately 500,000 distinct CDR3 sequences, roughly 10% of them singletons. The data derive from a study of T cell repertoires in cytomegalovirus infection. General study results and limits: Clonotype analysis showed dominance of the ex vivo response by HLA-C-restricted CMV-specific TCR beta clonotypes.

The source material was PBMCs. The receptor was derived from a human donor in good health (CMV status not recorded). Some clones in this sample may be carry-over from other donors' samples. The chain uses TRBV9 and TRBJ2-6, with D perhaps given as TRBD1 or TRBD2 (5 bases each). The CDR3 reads CASSVATGRANVLTF. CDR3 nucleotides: TGTGCCAGCAGCGTAGCTACGGGGCGGGCCAACGTCCTGACTTTC.